This T cell receptor beta chain was identified in a study of blood T cell repertoires in COVID-19. Per the original data handling: Reference gene primer amplification gave nucleated cell count estimates. Method: immunoSEQ multiplex PCR; TCRdb's copy keeps in-frame clones and lacks some. Clone size and V and J calls were adopted from that table, with D and trimming inferred from the DNA. The sample contains more than 95,000 clones, 85% to 90% of which appear only once. With 10 bases clipped from V and 4 bases from J, the junction kept 7 bases outside the gene matches. Germline assignment: CDR1 SGHNT and CDR2 YYREEE (reference sequence). The CDR3 spans 13 residues. A few counts support this clone.

The TCR originated in a man in his fifties with acute or convalescent COVID-19. Material for sequencing was peripheral blood. V gene TRBV5-4 combines with J gene TRBJ1-4; 7 bases agree with TRBD1. CDR3 amino acids: CAGRTGLNEKLFF. CDR3 sequence (DNA): TGTGCCGGTAGGACAGGACTTAATGAAAAACTGTTTTTT.